This T cell receptor (beta chain) was sequenced during a study of T cells after posttransplantation cyclophosphamide. Germline V CDR1 and CDR2: SGHTA, FQGTGA. The germline V and J ends were trimmed by 0 bases and 2 bases, with 3 bases remaining between them. This CDR3 has 13 amino acids. TCRdb's copy holds only in-frame clones and misses some; the assay was immunoSEQ multiplex PCR. The table includes more than 60,000 clones, just over 90% detected once. What was sequenced was PBMCs. The chain couples TRBV7-3 to TRBJ2-3, with no clear D. The clonotype was recovered from a young woman in good health and a related stem cell transplant donor. CDR3 region: CASSLTATDTQYF. The CDR3 nucleotides are TGTGCCAGCAGCTTAACGGCCACAGATACGCAGTATTTT.